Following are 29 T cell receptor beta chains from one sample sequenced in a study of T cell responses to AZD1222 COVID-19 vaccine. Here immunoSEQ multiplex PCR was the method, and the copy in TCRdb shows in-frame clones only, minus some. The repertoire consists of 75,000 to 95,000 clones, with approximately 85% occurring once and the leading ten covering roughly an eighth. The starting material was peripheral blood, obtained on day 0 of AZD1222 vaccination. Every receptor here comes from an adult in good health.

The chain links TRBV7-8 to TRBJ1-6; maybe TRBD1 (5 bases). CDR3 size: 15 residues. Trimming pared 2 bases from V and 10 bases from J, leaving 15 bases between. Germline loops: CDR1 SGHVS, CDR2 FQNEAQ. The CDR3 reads CASSLNWGGESPLHF. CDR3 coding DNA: TGTGCCAGCAGCTTAAATTGGGGCGGGGAGTCACCCCTCCACTTT.

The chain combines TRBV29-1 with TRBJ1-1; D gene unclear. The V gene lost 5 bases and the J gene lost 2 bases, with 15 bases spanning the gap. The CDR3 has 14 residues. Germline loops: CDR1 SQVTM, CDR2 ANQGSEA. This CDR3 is CSVPLQPDNTEAFF. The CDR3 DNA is TGCAGCGTTCCGCTACAACCAGATAACACTGAAGCTTTCTTT.

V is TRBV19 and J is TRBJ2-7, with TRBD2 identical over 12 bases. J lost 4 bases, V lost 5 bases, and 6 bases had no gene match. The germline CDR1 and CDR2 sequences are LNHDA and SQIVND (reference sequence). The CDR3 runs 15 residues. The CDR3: CASSGWTSGEYEQYF. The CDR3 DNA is TGTGCCAGTAGTGGCTGGACTAGCGGGGAATACGAGCAGTACTTC. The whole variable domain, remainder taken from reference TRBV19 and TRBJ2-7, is DGGITQSPKYLFRKEGQNVTLSCEQNLNHDAMYWYRQDPGQGLRLIYYSQIVNDFQKGDIAEGYSVSREKKESFPLTVTSAQKNPTAFYLCASSGWTSGEYEQYFGPGTRLTVT.

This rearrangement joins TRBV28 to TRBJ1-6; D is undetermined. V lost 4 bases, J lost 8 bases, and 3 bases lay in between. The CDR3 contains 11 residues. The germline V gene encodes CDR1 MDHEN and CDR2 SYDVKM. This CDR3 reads CASSWDSPLHF. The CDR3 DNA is TGTGCCAGCAGTTGGGATTCACCCCTCCACTTT.

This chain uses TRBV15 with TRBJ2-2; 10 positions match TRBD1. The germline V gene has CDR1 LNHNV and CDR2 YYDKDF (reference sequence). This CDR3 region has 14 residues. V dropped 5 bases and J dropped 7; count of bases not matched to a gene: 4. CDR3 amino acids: CATSWGQGIGELFF. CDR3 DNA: TGTGCCACCAGCTGGGGACAGGGGATCGGGGAGCTGTTTTTT.

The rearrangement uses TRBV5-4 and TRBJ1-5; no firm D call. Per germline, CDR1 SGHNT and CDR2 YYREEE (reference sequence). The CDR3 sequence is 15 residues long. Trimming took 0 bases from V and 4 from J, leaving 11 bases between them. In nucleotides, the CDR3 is TGTGCCAGCAGCTTGGGCGGCCACGTTAATCAGCCCCAGCATTTT. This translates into CASSLGGHVNQPQHF.

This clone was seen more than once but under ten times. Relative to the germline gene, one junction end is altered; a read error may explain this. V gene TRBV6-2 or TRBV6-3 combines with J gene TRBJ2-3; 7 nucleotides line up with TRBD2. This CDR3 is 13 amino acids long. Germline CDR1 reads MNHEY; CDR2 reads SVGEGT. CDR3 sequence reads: CATSGGDTDTQYF. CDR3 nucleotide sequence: TGTGCCACCAGTGGGGGGGACACAGATACGCAGTATTTT.

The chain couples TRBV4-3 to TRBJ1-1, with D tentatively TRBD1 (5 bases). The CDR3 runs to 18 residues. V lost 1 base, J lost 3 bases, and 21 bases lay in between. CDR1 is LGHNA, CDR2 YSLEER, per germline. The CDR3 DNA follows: TGCGCCAGCAGCCAAGGCCAGGGTCTTGGGAGTGGGGACACTGAAGCTTTCTTT. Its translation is CASSQGQGLGSGDTEAFF.

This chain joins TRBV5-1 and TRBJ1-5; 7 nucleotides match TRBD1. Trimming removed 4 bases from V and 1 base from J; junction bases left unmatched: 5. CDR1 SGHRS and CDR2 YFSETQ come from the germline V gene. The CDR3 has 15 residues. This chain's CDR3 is CASSPEGQSNQPQHF. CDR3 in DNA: TGCGCCAGCAGCCCAGAGGGACAGAGCAATCAGCCCCAGCATTTT.

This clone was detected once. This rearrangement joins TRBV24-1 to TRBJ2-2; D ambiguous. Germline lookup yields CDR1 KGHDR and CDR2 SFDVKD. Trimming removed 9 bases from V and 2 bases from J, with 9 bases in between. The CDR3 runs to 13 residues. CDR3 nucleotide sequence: TGTGCCACCGTTGACGGTAACACCGGGGAGCTGTTTTTT. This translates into CATVDGNTGELFF.

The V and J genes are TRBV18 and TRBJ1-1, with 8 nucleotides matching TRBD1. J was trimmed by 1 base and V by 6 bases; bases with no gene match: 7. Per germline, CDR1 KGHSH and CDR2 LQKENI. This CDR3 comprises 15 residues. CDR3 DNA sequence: TGTGCCAGCTCTACGACCGGACAGGGGAACACTGAAGCTTTCTTT. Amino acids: CASSTTGQGNTEAFF.

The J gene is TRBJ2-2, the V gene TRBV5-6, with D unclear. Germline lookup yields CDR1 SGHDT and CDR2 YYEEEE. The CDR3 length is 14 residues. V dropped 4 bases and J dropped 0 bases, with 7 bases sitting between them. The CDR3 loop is CASSRPPNTGELFF. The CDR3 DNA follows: TGTGCCAGCAGCCGCCCACCGAACACCGGGGAGCTGTTTTTT.

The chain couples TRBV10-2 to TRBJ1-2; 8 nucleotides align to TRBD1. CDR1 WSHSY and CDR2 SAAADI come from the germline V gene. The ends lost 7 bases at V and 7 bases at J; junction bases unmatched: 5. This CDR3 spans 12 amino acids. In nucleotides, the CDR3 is TGCGCCAGCACTGGGACAGGAGCTGGCTACACCTTC. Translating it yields CASTGTGAGYTF.

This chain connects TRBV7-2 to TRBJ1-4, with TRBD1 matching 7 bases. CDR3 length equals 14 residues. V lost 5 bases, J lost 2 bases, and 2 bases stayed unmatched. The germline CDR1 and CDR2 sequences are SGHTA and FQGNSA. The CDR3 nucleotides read TGTGCCAGCAGCCGGGACAGCACTAATGAAAAACTGTTTTTT. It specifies CASSRDSTNEKLFF.

CDR3 DNA: TGTGCCAGCAGCCGAGCGGGGGTCCAAGAGACCCAGTACTTC. It specifies CASSRAGVQETQYF. The chain employs TRBV7-3 and TRBJ2-5; 8 nucleotides align to TRBD2. The V and J ends lost 5 bases and 1 base, in that order; junction bases with no gene match: 3. CDR3 length equals 14 residues. Germline V lookup: CDR1 SGHTA, CDR2 FQGTGA.

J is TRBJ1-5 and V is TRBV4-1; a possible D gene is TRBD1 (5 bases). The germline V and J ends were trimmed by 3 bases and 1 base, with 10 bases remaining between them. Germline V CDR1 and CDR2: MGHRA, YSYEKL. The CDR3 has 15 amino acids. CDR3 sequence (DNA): TGCGCCAGCAGCCACCGGGGGTTGAGCAATCAGCCCCAGCATTTT. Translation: CASSHRGLSNQPQHF.

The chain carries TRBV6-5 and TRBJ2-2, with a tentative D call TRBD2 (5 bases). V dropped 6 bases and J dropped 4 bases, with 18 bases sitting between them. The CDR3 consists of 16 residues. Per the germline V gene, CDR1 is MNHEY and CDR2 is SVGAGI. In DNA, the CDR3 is TGTGCCAGCAGCTACACTAGGAACGTGGGCACCGGGGAGCTGTTTTTT. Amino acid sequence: CASSYTRNVGTGELFF.

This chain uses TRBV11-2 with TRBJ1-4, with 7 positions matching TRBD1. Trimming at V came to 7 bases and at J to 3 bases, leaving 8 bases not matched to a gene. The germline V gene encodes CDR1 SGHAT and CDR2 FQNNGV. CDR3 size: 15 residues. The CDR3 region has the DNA TGTGCCAGCACCCCCAGACAGGGCTCTAATGAAAAACTGTTTTTT. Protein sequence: CASTPRQGSNEKLFF.

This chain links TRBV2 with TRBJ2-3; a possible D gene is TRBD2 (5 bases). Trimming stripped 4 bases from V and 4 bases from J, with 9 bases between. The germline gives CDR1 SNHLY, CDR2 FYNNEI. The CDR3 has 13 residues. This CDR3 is CASSGQDSDTQYF. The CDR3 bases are TGTGCCAGCAGTGGTCAGGACTCAGATACGCAGTATTTT.

Here the CDR3 reads CASSLVGNEKLFF. CDR3 nucleotide sequence: TGTGCCAGCAGTTTAGTGGGGAATGAAAAACTGTTTTTT. This chain connects TRBV27 to TRBJ1-4; D is unresolved. There are 13 residues in the CDR3. Germline V gives CDR1 MNHEY, CDR2 SMNVEV (reference sequence). V lost 2 bases and J lost 5, with 6 bases in between.

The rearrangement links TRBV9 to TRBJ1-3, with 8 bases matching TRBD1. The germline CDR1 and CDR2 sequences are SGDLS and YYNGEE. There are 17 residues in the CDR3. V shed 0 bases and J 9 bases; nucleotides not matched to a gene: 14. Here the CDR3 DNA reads TGTGCCAGCAGCGTAGGCGGACAGGGCGGCTACGGGAGCACCATATATTTT. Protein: CASSVGGQGGYGSTIYF.

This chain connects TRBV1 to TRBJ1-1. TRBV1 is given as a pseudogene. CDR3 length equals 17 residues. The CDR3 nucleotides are TGCACCAGCAGCCAAGTGACAGGGACTAGGGTGAACACTGAAGCTTTCTTT. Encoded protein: CTSSQVTGTRVNTEAFF.

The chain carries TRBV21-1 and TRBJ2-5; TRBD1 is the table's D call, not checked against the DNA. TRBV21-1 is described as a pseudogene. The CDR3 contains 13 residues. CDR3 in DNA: TGTGCCAGCAGCAAAGTGGACAAGGAGACCCAGTACTTC. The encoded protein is CASSKVDKETQYF.

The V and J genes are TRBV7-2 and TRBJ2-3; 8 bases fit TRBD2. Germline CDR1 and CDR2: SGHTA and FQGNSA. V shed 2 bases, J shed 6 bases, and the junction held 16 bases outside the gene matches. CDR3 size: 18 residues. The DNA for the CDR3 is TGTGCCAGCAGCTTAATCATCGGGGGGGGCATCCGCCGGGATACGCAGTATTTT. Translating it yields CASSLIIGGGIRRDTQYF.

This CDR3 reads CATSRDANSGNTIYF. CDR3 sequence (DNA): TGTGCCACCAGCAGAGATGCAAACTCGGGAAACACCATATATTTT. The chain carries TRBV15 and TRBJ1-3, with D hard to call. This CDR3 is 15 amino acids long. Per germline, CDR1 LNHNV and CDR2 YYDKDF (reference sequence). V was pared by 0 bases and J by 4 bases, with 10 bases between. Variable domain in full (rest from reference TRBV15 and TRBJ1-3): DAMVIQNPRYQVTQFGKPVTLSCSQTLNHNVMYWYQQKSSQAPKLLFHYYDKDFNNEADTPDNFQSRRPNTSFCFLDIRSPGLGDTAMYLCATSRDANSGNTIYFGEGSWLTVV.

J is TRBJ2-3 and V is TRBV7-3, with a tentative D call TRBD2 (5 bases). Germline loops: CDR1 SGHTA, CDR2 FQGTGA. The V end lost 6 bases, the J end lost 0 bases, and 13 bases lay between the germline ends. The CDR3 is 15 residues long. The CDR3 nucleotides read TGTGCCAGCAGTCTTAGCGAGCCCAGCACAGATACGCAGTATTTT. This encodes CASSLSEPSTDTQYF.

CDR3 nucleotide sequence: TGTGCCAGCAGCTTAGGTACAGGGGAATCGTATGGCTACACCTTC. It codes for CASSLGTGESYGYTF. The V gene is TRBV7-6, the J gene TRBJ1-2, with TRBD1 matching 7 bases. V lost 1 base, J lost 5 bases, and 7 bases stayed unmatched. Germline V gives CDR1 SGHVS, CDR2 FNYEAQ. The CDR3 totals 15 residues.

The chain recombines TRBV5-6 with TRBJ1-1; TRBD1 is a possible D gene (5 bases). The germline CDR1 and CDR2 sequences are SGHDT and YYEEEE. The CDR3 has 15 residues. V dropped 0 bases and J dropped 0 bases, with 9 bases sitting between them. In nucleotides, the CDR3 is TGTGCCAGCAGCTTGGGTGGGGCTATGAACACTGAAGCTTTCTTT. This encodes CASSLGGAMNTEAFF.

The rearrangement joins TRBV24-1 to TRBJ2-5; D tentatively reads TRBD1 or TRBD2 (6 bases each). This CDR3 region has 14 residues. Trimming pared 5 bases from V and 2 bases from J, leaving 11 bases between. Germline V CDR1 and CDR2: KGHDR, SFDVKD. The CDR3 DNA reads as TGTGCCACCAGTGCCCGGGGGCCGCAAGAGACCCAGTACTTC. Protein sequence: CATSARGPQETQYF.